This entry lists 5 T cell receptor beta chains sequenced from one sample in a study of T cell responses to AZD1222 COVID-19 vaccine. Assay used: immunoSEQ multiplex PCR; TCRdb lists only in-frame clones, some missing. The table has 65,000 to 100,000 clones, about nine tenths seen once. This sample comprised peripheral blood, obtained 28 days after the second AZD1222 dose. These receptors were taken from an adult who received the AZD1222 COVID-19 vaccine.

This clone was detected a few times. This sequence joins TRBV6-6 and TRBJ1-3; D may be TRBD1 (5 bases). The CDR3 has 16 amino acids. V was pared by 5 bases and J by 0 bases, with 14 bases between. Per germline, CDR1 MNHNY and CDR2 SVGAGI (reference sequence). The CDR3 loop reads CASSQTVVLSGNTIYF. The CDR3 nucleotides are TGTGCCAGCAGTCAGACAGTTGTACTCTCTGGAAACACCATATATTTT.

This rearrangement joins TRBV5-1 to TRBJ2-5, with D possibly TRBD2 on 6 matching bases. The CDR3 is 14 residues long. The germline gives CDR1 SGHRS, CDR2 YFSETQ. The V and J ends lost 1 base and 11 bases respectively, with 18 bases between them. The CDR3 loop reads CASSLLGSEGTQYF. The CDR3 DNA reads TGCGCCAGCAGCTTGTTGGGGTCTGAGGGGACTCAGTACTTC. The variable domain in full, with the rest retrieved from reference TRBV5-1 and TRBJ2-5, is KAGVTQTPRYLIKTRGQQVTLSCSPISGHRSVSWYQQTPGQGLQFLFEYFSETQRNKGNFPGRFSGRQFSNSRSEMNVSTLELGDSALYLCASSLLGSEGTQYFGPGTRLLVL.

This CDR3 is CASRDASSGANVLTF. The CDR3 region has the DNA TGTGCCAGCAGGGACGCAAGCTCTGGGGCCAACGTCCTGACTTTC. The rearrangement uses TRBV6-5 and TRBJ2-6; D gene ambiguous. In germline, CDR1 is MNHEY, CDR2 SVGAGI. V gave up 6 bases and J gave up 0 bases, with 9 bases separating them. The CDR3 spans 15 residues.

This chain joins TRBV19 and TRBJ1-2; D remains unclear. V lost 2 bases and J lost 1, with 11 bases in between. The CDR3 totals 15 residues. Germline V gives CDR1 LNHDA, CDR2 SQIVND (reference sequence). DNA of the CDR3: TGTGCCAGTAGTATAATGGGCGGCGGTAACTATGGCTACACCTTC. Translated: CASSIMGGGNYGYTF.

The V gene is TRBV3-1 (or the pseudogene TRBV3-2), the J gene TRBJ2-5; 10 positions match TRBD2. The CDR3 has 20 amino acids. V was pared by 1 base and J by 0 bases, with 14 bases of the junction left unmatched. CDR1 is LGHDT, CDR2 YNNKEL, per germline (reference sequence). The CDR3 is CASSQVRPLTSGEHQETQYF. The DNA of the CDR3 is TGTGCCAGCAGCCAAGTCCGTCCCCTTACTAGCGGGGAACACCAAGAGACCCAGTACTTC.